The clone carrying this T cell receptor (beta chain) turned up a few times. CDR3 size: 13 residues. Germline V lookup: CDR1 WSHSY, CDR2 SAAADI. V was shortened by 4 bases and J by 8 bases, with 14 bases between the two germline ends. This sample was taken from a study of blood T cell repertoires in COVID-19. Libraries were prepared by immunoSEQ multiplex PCR; TCRdb keeps only in-frame clonotypes and omits some of them. The sample consists of 60,000 or so clones, roughly 84% of them appearing once. The chain employs TRBV10-2 and TRBJ1-2; D is possibly TRBD1 (5 bases). This TCR was recovered from a man aged 25 to 40 with COVID-19, enrolled during active disease. Sequencing was carried out using peripheral blood. The CDR3 nucleotides are TGCGCCAGCAGTGGACAGTTATTATACGGCTACACCTTC. Translation: CASSGQLLYGYTF.